These T cell receptor beta chains were read from a single sample in a study of shared clonotypes between healthy human individuals. Assay used: immunoSEQ multiplex PCR; TCRdb lists only in-frame clones, some missing. The top ten clones hold less than 0.3% of a sample with fewer than 1 million clones, approximately 97% of them seen once. Sequencing was done on a sample of naive CD8+ T cells sorted from blood. The receptor source for this set is a man aged 25-40 years in good health. Both conserved end residues are part of each CDR3. D genes are given only for firm matches. The size of a clone is reported for some rows only, either as once, few or many, or as a class for expanded clones.

abundance: NA
d_gene: TRBD1
v_gene: TRBV29-1
j_gene: TRBJ2-2
CDR3nt: TGCAGCGTTGAAGAGAGGGACAGGGGGCTTGGCGGGGAGCTGTTTTTT
CDR3aa: CSVEERDRGLGGELFF

abundance: NA
d_gene: NA
v_gene: TRBV27
j_gene: TRBJ2-1
CDR3nt: TGTGCCAGCAGTGTCACCTGGGGGAATGAGCAGTTCTTC
CDR3aa: CASSVTWGNEQFF

abundance: NA
d_gene: NA
v_gene: TRBV6-4
j_gene: TRBJ2-2
CDR3nt: TGTGCAACCGGGGAGCTGTTTTTT
CDR3aa: CATGELFF

abundance: NA
d_gene: NA
v_gene: TRBV5-8
j_gene: TRBJ1-5
CDR3nt: TGTGCCAGTCAGACATTAGGAGTCGATCAGCCCCAGCATTTT
CDR3aa: CASQTLGVDQPQHF

abundance: NA
d_gene: NA
v_gene: TRBV4-3
j_gene: TRBJ2-7
CDR3nt: TGCGCCAGCAGCCAAGAGCTAGCTTCCACCTACGAGCAGTACTTC
CDR3aa: CASSQELASTYEQYF

abundance: NA
d_gene: NA
v_gene: TRBV5-6
j_gene: TRBJ2-7
CDR3nt: TGTGCCAGCAGCAGGACCTCAGGCGCCTTCAAAAACGAGCAGTACTTC
CDR3aa: CASSRTSGAFKNEQYF

abundance: NA
d_gene: NA
v_gene: TRBV7-9
j_gene: TRBJ2-1
CDR3nt: TGTGCCAGCAGCTTAGTTCAGGCCCCCAAATTTGAGCAGTTCTTC
CDR3aa: CASSLVQAPKFEQFF

abundance: NA
d_gene: NA
v_gene: TRBV4-1
j_gene: TRBJ2-1
CDR3nt: TGCGCCAGCAGCCTTGGGACCGGTATCTCCTACAATGAGCAGTTCTTC
CDR3aa: CASSLGTGISYNEQFF

abundance: NA
d_gene: TRBD2
v_gene: TRBV7-6
j_gene: TRBJ2-6
CDR3nt: TGTGCCAGCAGCTCTAGCGGGATTGGTGGGGCCAACGTCCTGACTTTC
CDR3aa: CASSSSGIGGANVLTF

abundance: NA
d_gene: TRBD1
v_gene: TRBV29-1
j_gene: TRBJ2-1
CDR3nt: TGCAGCGTTGTGGTGCAGGGGGCGAATGAGCAGTTCTTC
CDR3aa: CSVVVQGANEQFF

abundance: NA
d_gene: NA
v_gene: TRBV27
j_gene: TRBJ2-4
CDR3nt: TGTGCCAGCAATGGGGGAAACATTCAGTACTTC
CDR3aa: CASNGGNIQYF

abundance: NA
d_gene: NA
v_gene: TRBV7-9
j_gene: TRBJ2-6
CDR3nt: TGTGCCAGCAGCTTAGGATCGCCTGGGGCCAACGTCCTGACTTTC
CDR3aa: CASSLGSPGANVLTF

abundance: once
d_gene: TRBD2
v_gene: TRBV2
j_gene: TRBJ2-5
CDR3nt: TGTGCCAGCAGTGAAAGAATCTTCGGGGGGGGCGCGGAGACCCAGTACTTC
CDR3aa: CASSERIFGGGAETQYF

abundance: NA
d_gene: NA
v_gene: TRBV4-1
j_gene: TRBJ1-5
CDR3nt: TGCGCCAGCAGCCAAACTTTGGGGCACCAGCCCCAGCATTTT
CDR3aa: CASSQTLGHQPQHF

abundance: NA
d_gene: NA
v_gene: TRBV5-5
j_gene: TRBJ1-1
CDR3nt: TGTGCCAGCAGCTTGGGGGACGAATTGGGGAGACTCATAATGAACACTGAAGCTTTCTTT
CDR3aa: CASSLGDELGRLIMNTEAFF

abundance: once
d_gene: NA
v_gene: TRBV15
j_gene: TRBJ2-2
CDR3nt: TGTGCCACCAGCCCTCAGTTGGGGGCCACCGGGGAGCTGTTTTTT
CDR3aa: CATSPQLGATGELFF

abundance: NA
d_gene: NA
v_gene: TRBV28
j_gene: TRBJ2-7
CDR3nt: TGTGCCAGCAGTCCATCCTGGGAGGACTACGAGCAGTACTTC
CDR3aa: CASSPSWEDYEQYF

abundance: NA
d_gene: TRBD1
v_gene: TRBV4-3
j_gene: TRBJ2-7
CDR3nt: TGCGCCAGCAGCCAAGCGGCAGGGGGTGGCTACGAGCAGTACTTC
CDR3aa: CASSQAAGGGYEQYF